The 24 T cell receptor beta chains below were found in one sample sequenced in a study of blood T cell repertoires in COVID-19. Some clones are missing from TCRdb's copy, which holds only in-frame ones; the method was immunoSEQ multiplex PCR. The table includes approximately 170,000 clones, around 85% detected once. The sample was peripheral blood. The origin of the receptors is a woman between 65 and 79 years old with acute or convalescent COVID-19.

The CDR3 DNA is TGCAGTGCTAGTATCGGGAGAGGCTCTGGAAACACCATATATTTT. Its protein is CSASIGRGSGNTIYF. This sequence joins TRBV20-1 and TRBJ1-3, with unresolved D. The CDR3 totals 15 residues. Germline V gene lookup returns CDR1 DFQATT and CDR2 SNEGSKA (reference sequence). V lost 3 bases, J lost 0 bases, and 12 bases lay in between.

The chain links TRBV5-8 to TRBJ1-1, with a tentative D call TRBD1 (6 bases). CDR1 SGHTS and CDR2 YDEGEE come from the germline V gene. The V gene lost 5 bases and the J gene lost 1 base, with 12 bases spanning the gap. The CDR3 is made up of 14 amino acids. The CDR3 DNA is TGTGCCAGCAGGACCGAACAGGGGAACACTGAAGCTTTCTTT. Translated: CASRTEQGNTEAFF.

This clone was picked up one time. The V gene is TRBV21-1, the J gene TRBJ1-1; the listed D gene, TRBD1, was not tested against the DNA. TRBV21-1 is termed a pseudogene. There are 14 residues in the CDR3. CDR3 sequence reads: CASSKQGRWTEAFF. The DNA of the CDR3 is TGTGCCAGCAGCAAACAGGGAAGATGGACTGAAGCTTTCTTT.

The chain employs TRBV7-2 and TRBJ2-5, with 9 bases fitting TRBD2. Germline values: CDR1 SGHTA, CDR2 FQGNSA. Germline trimming cut 4 bases from V and 4 bases from J; bases unmatched to any gene: 13. This CDR3 region has 17 residues. The CDR3 DNA sequence: TGTGCCAGCAGCTCCTACTATAGCGGGAGTACCGGAGAGACCCAGTACTTC. Translation gives CASSSYYSGSTGETQYF. Full variable domain (missing parts from reference TRBV7-2 and TRBJ2-5): GAGVSQSPSNKVTEKGKDVELRCDPISGHTALYWYRQSLGQGLEFLIYFQGNSAPDKSGLPSDRFSAERTGGSVSTLTIQRTQQEDSAVYLCASSSYYSGSTGETQYFGPGTRLLVL.

The rearrangement links TRBV6-2 or TRBV6-3 to TRBJ2-7; 9 positions agree with TRBD2. CDR3 length equals 18 residues. J was trimmed by 0 bases and V by 5 bases; bases with no gene match: 14. The V gene's germline CDR1 is MNHEY and CDR2 SVGEGT. Here the CDR3 reads CASSHVLGSGGFSYEQYF. Here the CDR3 DNA reads TGTGCCAGCAGTCACGTATTGGGTAGCGGGGGTTTCTCCTACGAGCAGTACTTC.

In DNA form, the CDR3 reads TGCGCCAGCAGCTTGGATGCGGTTTCCAAAAACATTCAGTACTTC. Its protein product is CASSLDAVSKNIQYF. The rearrangement joins TRBV5-1 to TRBJ2-4; D gene ambiguous. V was cut by 0 bases and J by 2 bases, with 9 bases left in between. This CDR3 spans 15 amino acids. The germline CDR1 and CDR2 sequences are SGHRS and YFSETQ. The full variable domain, in which reference TRBV5-1 and TRBJ2-4 provide the parts outside the CDR3, is KAGVTQTPRYLIKTRGQQVTLSCSPISGHRSVSWYQQTPGQGLQFLFEYFSETQRNKGNFPGRFSGRQFSNSRSEMNVSTLELGDSALYLCASSLDAVSKNIQYFGAGTRLSVL.

This clone has only a few counts. The V and J genes are TRBV3-1 (or the pseudogene TRBV3-2) and TRBJ1-5; D is unclear. The CDR3 runs to 14 residues. Per germline, CDR1 LGHDT and CDR2 YNNKEL (reference sequence). Deletions cut 5 bases from V and 2 bases from J, with 10 bases between. The CDR3: CASSARAGNQPQHF. The CDR3, as DNA: TGTGCCAGCAGCGCCCGCGCGGGCAATCAGCCCCAGCATTTT.

This chain joins TRBV6-5 and TRBJ2-1; 7 nucleotides agree with TRBD2. V lost 5 bases, J lost 4 bases, and 5 bases stayed unmatched. Germline loops: CDR1 MNHEY, CDR2 SVGAGI. This CDR3 is built from 14 residues. CDR3 amino acids: CASSPGLTYNEQFF. For the CDR3, the DNA is TGTGCCAGCAGTCCGGGACTAACTTACAATGAGCAGTTCTTC.

The chain couples TRBV5-1 to TRBJ1-3; D remains unclear. Germline values: CDR1 SGHRS, CDR2 YFSETQ. V shed 1 base and J shed 0 bases, with 11 bases lying between them. CDR3 length equals 16 residues. The CDR3 region has the DNA TGCGCCAGCAGCTTGCGAGCAGGCTTCTCTGGAAACACCATATATTTT. Protein: CASSLRAGFSGNTIYF.

This chain joins TRBV19 and TRBJ1-4, with D perhaps TRBD1 (5 bases). The V gene's germline CDR1 is LNHDA and CDR2 SQIVND (reference sequence). V lost 7 bases to trimming and J lost 4 bases, with 19 bases between them. This CDR3 contains 16 residues. This CDR3 is CASTTGGGGRNEKLFF. CDR3 bases: TGTGCCAGTACCACTGGGGGGGGAGGTCGTAATGAAAAACTGTTTTTT. Combining the CDR3 with reference TRBV19 and TRBJ1-4 gives the whole variable domain DGGITQSPKYLFRKEGQNVTLSCEQNLNHDAMYWYRQDPGQGLRLIYYSQIVNDFQKGDIAEGYSVSREKKESFPLTVTSAQKNPTAFYLCASTTGGGGRNEKLFFGSGTQLSVL.

This chain joins TRBV5-5 and TRBJ1-1; 8 positions agree with TRBD1. V shed 4 bases, J shed 10 bases, and the junction held 6 bases outside the gene matches. The germline gives CDR1 SGHKS, CDR2 YYEKEE (reference sequence). The CDR3 consists of 12 residues. The CDR3 bases are TGTGCCAGCAGCCTTGGACAGGGCAGAGCTTTCTTT. Translation gives CASSLGQGRAFF.

The chain employs TRBV6-2 or TRBV6-3 and TRBJ1-1, with D possibly matching TRBD1 (5 bases). This CDR3 is built from 14 residues. Per the germline V gene, CDR1 is MNHEY and CDR2 is SVGEGT. The V end was cut by 5 bases, the J end by 1 base, with 11 bases between. CDR3 residues: CASSRGSTNTEAFF. Written as DNA, the CDR3 is TGTGCCAGCAGTAGGGGCAGTACGAACACTGAAGCTTTCTTT.

This clone was observed once. The CDR3 protein is CASSPGSPSGSPLHF. Written as DNA, the CDR3 is TGCGCCAGCAGCCCCGGTTCGCCGTCAGGGTCACCCCTCCACTTT. V gene TRBV5-1 combines with J gene TRBJ1-6, with a tentative D call TRBD1 (5 bases). From germline, CDR1 is SGHRS and CDR2 YFSETQ. There are 15 residues in the CDR3. V lost 4 bases, J lost 10 bases, and 18 bases lay in between.

DNA of the CDR3: TGTGCCAGCAGCCAAGGGTCCACTTCGAACACTGAAGCTTTCTTT. This codes for CASSQGSTSNTEAFF. This chain uses TRBV14 with TRBJ1-1; D remains unclear. The CDR3 spans 15 residues. Deletions cut 1 base from V and 1 base from J, with 10 bases between. Germline CDR1 SGHDN, CDR2 FVKESK.

This chain connects TRBV7-9 to TRBJ2-5, with TRBD1 identical over 10 bases. After removal of 1 base from V and 5 bases from J, the junction contained 7 bases not matched to a gene. Germline loops: CDR1 SEHNR, CDR2 FQNEAQ (reference sequence). The CDR3 contains 16 residues. CDR3 DNA sequence: TGTGCCAGCAGCTTAGGGGGACAGGGGATCGGGGAGACCCAGTACTTC. Translated: CASSLGGQGIGETQYF. Looking up the rest from reference TRBV7-9 and TRBJ2-5 gives the full variable domain: DTGVSQNPRHKITKRGQNVTFRCDPISEHNRLYWYRQTLGQGPEFLTYFQNEAQLEKSRLLSDRFSAERPKGSFSTLEIQRTEQGDSAMYLCASSLGGQGIGETQYFGPGTRLLVL.

This clone occurred a few times. This chain joins TRBV27 and TRBJ2-7; D perhaps matches TRBD1 (6 bases). The germline V gene has CDR1 MNHEY and CDR2 SMNVEV (reference sequence). The V and J ends lost 6 bases and 9 bases respectively, with 15 bases between them. CDR3 length equals 12 residues. The CDR3 DNA reads TGTGCCAGCAGCCCCGGACAGCTCGCGCAGTACTTC. As protein: CASSPGQLAQYF.

This chain connects TRBV21-1 to TRBJ2-1; the D call TRBD2 from the table was never checked on the DNA. TRBV21-1 corresponds to a pseudogene. This CDR3 is built from 18 residues. In nucleotides, the CDR3 is TGTGCCAGCAGCGCCCGTCGGGGACTAGCGGGGGTAAACAATGAGCAGTTCTTC. Translated: CASSARRGLAGVNNEQFF.

This clone occurred once. The chain links TRBV2 to TRBJ1-2, with a tentative D call TRBD1 (6 bases). The ends were cut back, 6 bases at V and 5 bases at J, with 19 bases in the middle. The germline V gene has CDR1 SNHLY and CDR2 FYNNEI. CDR3 length equals 15 residues. Here the CDR3 DNA reads TGTGCCAGCAGCCTAAGACAGGTCGGGATATATGGCTACACCTTC. Residues: CASSLRQVGIYGYTF. Complete variable domain (other parts from reference TRBV2 and TRBJ1-2): EPEVTQTPSHQVTQMGQEVILRCVPISNHLYFYWYRQILGQKVEFLVSFYNNEISEKSEIFDDQFSVERPDGSNFTLKIRSTKLEDSAMYFCASSLRQVGIYGYTFGSGTRLTVV.

The CDR3 DNA reads TGTGCCAGCAGCTTGGAAGGGGCCTATAATTCACCCCTCCACTTT. This codes for CASSLEGAYNSPLHF. This chain connects TRBV5-4 to TRBJ1-6; TRBD1 might be the D (5 bases). CDR1 and CDR2 (germline): SGHNT, YYREEE (reference sequence). V was pared by 0 bases and J by 2 bases, with 6 bases between. CDR3 length: 15 residues.

CDR3 sequence (DNA): TGCAGTGCTAGTGGGACTAGCGGGAGACACTACGAGCAGTACTTC. Translating gives CSASGTSGRHYEQYF. The chain couples TRBV20-1 to TRBJ2-7, with 14 positions matching TRBD2. The J segment lost 3 bases and the V segment lost 3 bases, leaving 4 bases of the junction unmatched. CDR1 and CDR2 from the germline V gene are DFQATT and SNEGSKA (reference sequence). The CDR3 has 15 residues.

This chain connects TRBV4-3 to TRBJ2-2, with a weak D call TRBD2 (5 bases). The germline gives CDR1 LGHNA, CDR2 YSLEER. The CDR3 is made up of 16 amino acids. The germline V and J ends were trimmed by 8 bases and 6 bases, with 22 bases remaining between them. CDR3 sequence: CASSHYGLSAAGELFF. In DNA form, the CDR3 reads TGCGCCAGCTCCCACTACGGACTTAGCGCGGCCGGGGAGCTGTTTTTT.

The chain links TRBV7-9 to TRBJ1-1; TRBD1 agrees at 8 bases. The germline V gene encodes CDR1 SEHNR and CDR2 FQNEAQ (reference sequence). The CDR3 is made up of 19 amino acids. Germline trimming cut 5 bases from V and 0 bases from J; bases unmatched to any gene: 17. CDR3 sequence reads: CASSPGRFSGGGMNTEAFF. The CDR3 bases are TGTGCCAGCAGCCCAGGGAGATTTTCAGGGGGCGGCATGAACACTGAAGCTTTCTTT.

The chain joins TRBV27 to TRBJ1-2; no firm D call. This CDR3 region has 12 residues. The germline CDR1 and CDR2 sequences are MNHEY and SMNVEV (reference sequence). The V and J ends lost 5 bases and 8 bases respectively, with 12 bases between them. The CDR3 DNA is TGTGCCAGCAGTCCTCGGACGGGAGGCTACACCTTC. Its translation is CASSPRTGGYTF.

The sample holds one count of this clone. Here the CDR3 reads CASSFITDAKNIQYF. The CDR3 DNA sequence: TGTGCCAGCAGTTTTATTACAGATGCCAAAAACATTCAGTACTTC. The chain employs TRBV27 and TRBJ2-4; no definite D call. Per germline, CDR1 MNHEY and CDR2 SMNVEV (reference sequence). The CDR3 covers 15 residues. V shed 3 bases and J shed 1 base, with 10 bases lying between them.